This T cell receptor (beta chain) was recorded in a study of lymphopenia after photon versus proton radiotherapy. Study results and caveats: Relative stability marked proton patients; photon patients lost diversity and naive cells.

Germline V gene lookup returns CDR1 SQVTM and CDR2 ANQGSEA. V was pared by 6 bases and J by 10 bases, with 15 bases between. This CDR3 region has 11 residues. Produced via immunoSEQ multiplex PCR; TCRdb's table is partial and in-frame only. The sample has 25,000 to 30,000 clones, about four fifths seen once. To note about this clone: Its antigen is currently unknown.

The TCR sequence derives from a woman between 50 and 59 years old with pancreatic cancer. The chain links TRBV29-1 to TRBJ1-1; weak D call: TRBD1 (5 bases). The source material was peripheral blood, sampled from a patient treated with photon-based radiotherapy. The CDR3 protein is CSVPGGEGAFF. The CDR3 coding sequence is TGCAGCGTGCCGGGAGGGGAAGGAGCTTTCTTT.